These 8 T cell receptor beta chains originate from one sample sequenced in a study of regulatory T cells in long-lasting Graves disease. The time point denotes: newly diagnosed GD, antithyroid drugs for less than 3 months. RNA from PBMCs was the source of the TCR library. For TCR beta, libraries came from iRepertoire HTBI primers and Arm-PCR of CDR3 regions. TCRdb used MiXCR to reprocess the multiplex PCR reads, holding one entry per CDR3 protein. The sample lists around 320,000 distinct CDR3 sequences, about a sixth occurring once. The sample was also linked to a second study, of T cells in Graves' hyperthyroidism and ophthalmopathy.

This sample comprised peripheral blood mononuclear cells (PBMCs), obtained at new diagnosis, from a patient treated with antithyroid drugs. These receptors were collected from a man aged 35-49 years with Graves disease.

This clonotype occurred many times. CDR3 sequence reads: CASSVRDGFTQYF. As DNA, the CDR3 is TGTGCCAGCAGTGTTAGGGACGGGTTTACGCAGTATTTT. V is TRBV2 and J is TRBJ2-3; D possibly uses TRBD1 or TRBD2 (5 bases each). CDR1 and CDR2 from the germline V gene are SNHLY and FYNNEI. Deletions cut 4 bases from V and 8 bases from J, with 13 bases between. This CDR3 contains 13 residues. Complete variable domain (other parts from reference TRBV2 and TRBJ2-3): EPEVTQTPSHQVTQMGQEVILRCVPISNHLYFYWYRQILGQKVEFLVSFYNNEISEKSEIFDDQFSVERPDGSNFTLKIRSTKLEDSAMYFCASSVRDGFTQYFGPGTRLTVL.

This clonotype showed up many times. The V and J genes are TRBV20-1 and TRBJ2-3; D may be TRBD2 (5 bases). V gave up 1 base and J gave up 1 base, with 21 bases separating them. This CDR3 spans 18 amino acids. Germline assignment: CDR1 DFQATT and CDR2 SNEGSKA (reference sequence). The CDR3 sequence: CSARAAILLASGTDTQYF. In DNA form, the CDR3 reads TGCAGTGCTAGAGCTGCTATTCTTTTAGCGAGCGGCACAGATACGCAGTATTTT.

This clonotype was observed at least ten times. The genes are TRBV24-1 and TRBJ2-2, with D unclear. The V end lost 4 bases, the J end lost 2 bases, and 13 bases lay between the germline ends. Germline V gene data show CDR1 as KGHDR and CDR2 as SFDVKD. This CDR3 spans 16 amino acids. The CDR3 spells CATSERKFFNTGELFF. DNA for the CDR3: TGTGCCACCAGTGAACGGAAGTTCTTCAACACCGGGGAGCTGTTTTTT.

Many counts were recorded for this clonotype. This chain links TRBV5-6 with TRBJ2-7, with D possibly TRBD2 on 6 matching bases. The germline CDR1 and CDR2 sequences are SGHDT and YYEEEE. The V end lost 4 bases, the J end lost 2 bases, and 13 bases lay between the germline ends. The CDR3 length is 14 residues. CDR3: CASSILGRTYEQYF. CDR3 bases: TGTGCCAGCAGCATCCTCGGGAGAACCTACGAGCAGTACTTC. The full variable domain, with the rest looked up from reference TRBV5-6 and TRBJ2-7, is DAGVTQSPTHLIKTRGQQVTLRCSPKSGHDTVSWYQQALGQGPQFIFQYYEEEERQRGNFPDRFSGHQFPNYSSELNVNALLLGDSALYLCASSILGRTYEQYFGPGTRLTVT.

V gene TRBV6-2 or TRBV6-3 combines with J gene TRBJ1-5, with D unresolved. Trimming took off 7 bases at V and 11 bases at J, with 18 bases between the two ends. Germline V CDR1 and CDR2: MNHEY, SVGEGT. The CDR3 totals 13 residues. Written as DNA, the CDR3 is TGTGCCAGCACCCGAGCGGAGGGCTGGTCCCAGCATTTT. Translating it yields CASTRAEGWSQHF.

This clonotype was counted a few times. This chain connects TRBV6-1 to TRBJ2-7; a weak D match, TRBD1 (6 bases). Deletions cut 6 bases from V and 3 bases from J, with 12 bases between. CDR1 is MNHNS and CDR2 is SASEGT in the germline V gene. This CDR3 is 13 amino acids long. CDR3 in amino acids: CASRNRAHYEQYF. Here the CDR3 DNA reads TGTGCCAGCAGGAACAGGGCCCACTACGAGCAGTACTTC.

The V call is TRBV3-1, the J call TRBJ2-5, with 8 bases aligning to TRBD2. The V segment lost 5 bases and the J segment 9 bases; nucleotides outside the gene matches: 14. Germline CDR1 is LGHDT and CDR2 is YNNKEL (reference sequence). This CDR3 region has 15 residues. The CDR3 DNA reads as TGTGCCAGCAGCGCCCAGTGGGGCGGGGGGCGGGCCCAGTACTTC. Amino acids: CASSAQWGGGRAQYF.

This clonotype was detected many times. V usage is TRBV3-1 and J usage is TRBJ1-2; TRBD1 is a possible D gene (6 bases). V lost 1 base, J lost 9 bases, and 9 bases lay in between. Germline V gene data show CDR1 as LGHDT and CDR2 as YNNKEL (reference sequence). The CDR3 runs to 12 residues. CDR3 loop: CASSQAQGSYTF. The DNA for the CDR3 is TGTGCCAGCAGCCAAGCCCAGGGGAGCTACACCTTC.